The subject of this entry is one T cell receptor (beta chain). V lost 2 bases, J lost 6 bases, and 3 bases stayed unmatched. Germline loops: CDR1 WNHNN, CDR2 SYGVQD (reference sequence). There are 14 residues in the CDR3. This specimen belongs to a study of blood T cell repertoires in COVID-19. Study-wide background: PBMCs, B-cell-depleted T cells, or T cells provided the cDNA or gDNA that made up the material.

Original processing methods: Quantification of nucleated cells was approximated via reference gene primer amplification. The method was immunoSEQ multiplex PCR; TCRdb's version includes in-frame clones alone and lacks a portion of them. Clone size and the V and J calls come from that table; the DNA yielded D and trimming. The sample records under 350,000 clones, around 90% being singletons. V gene TRBV10-1 combines with J gene TRBJ2-4; TRBD1 matches 8 bases. This sequence was found in a woman aged 25 to 45 with COVID-19, enrolled during active disease. Sequenced input: peripheral blood. The CDR3 nucleotides are TGCGCCAGCAGTGAGGCAGGGGGCACAAACATTCAGTACTTC. It encodes CASSEAGGTNIQYF.